These 24 T cell receptor beta chains originate from one sample sequenced in a study of beta chain features in type 1 diabetes. Expressed TCRB transcripts were sequenced, since all the RNA that had been isolated was reverse transcribed. The repertoire was sequenced with immunoSEQ multiplex PCR; TCRdb's copy has only in-frame clones and lacks some. The sample shows 350,000 to 450,000 clones, roughly 15% of them seen only once. Sequences were obtained from naive CD4+ T cells from blood. These TCRs come from a young woman in good health.

The J gene is TRBJ2-3, the V gene TRBV25-1; a weak D match, TRBD2 (6 bases). Trimming pared 5 bases from V and 5 bases from J, leaving 23 bases between. CDR3 length equals 17 residues. Looked up from germline, CDR1 is MGHDK and CDR2 is SYGVNS. CDR3 nucleotide sequence: TGTGCCAGCAGTTCACCCGACGGGAGTATAAGAGGAGATACGCAGTATTTT. The encoded protein is CASSSPDGSIRGDTQYF.

Here the CDR3 reads CSVPMGQINEKLFF. The CDR3 DNA is TGCAGCGTTCCAATGGGACAGATTAATGAAAAACTGTTTTTT. This chain links TRBV29-1 with TRBJ1-4; 7 nucleotides agree with TRBD1. The CDR3 runs 14 residues. CDR1 SQVTM and CDR2 ANQGSEA come from the germline V gene. The V gene end was trimmed by 5 bases and the J gene end by 4 bases; junction bases not matched to a gene: 7.

This clone was detected a few times. This sequence joins TRBV11-2 and TRBJ2-1; the match to TRBD2 covers 13 bases. Germline V gene data show CDR1 as SGHAT and CDR2 as FQNNGV. CDR3 length: 15 amino acids. Trimming removed 7 bases from V and 4 bases from J; junction bases left unmatched: 4. The CDR3 loop reads CASKGLAGAYNEQFF. CDR3 bases: TGTGCCAGCAAAGGACTAGCGGGAGCTTACAATGAGCAGTTCTTC.

This clone was observed a handful of times. The V gene is TRBV9, the J gene TRBJ2-1; TRBD2 matches at 9 bases. The germline V gene has CDR1 SGDLS and CDR2 YYNGEE. The CDR3 is 15 amino acids. Unmatched junction bases numbered 2, after V lost 2 bases and J lost 2 bases. The CDR3 nucleotides are TGTGCCAGCAGCGTTAGCGGGAGAACCTACAATGAGCAGTTCTTC. It specifies CASSVSGRTYNEQFF.

The gene calls are TRBV9 and TRBJ2-5; TRBD1 matches 9 bases. J gave up 8 bases and V 1 base, and 3 bases lay outside the gene matches. This CDR3 region has 13 residues. The germline CDR1 and CDR2 sequences are SGDLS and YYNGEE. The CDR3 loop is CASSVRDRVTQYF. The CDR3 region has the DNA TGTGCCAGCAGCGTAAGGGACAGGGTTACCCAGTACTTC.

This chain uses TRBV11-2 with TRBJ1-1, with D possibly being TRBD1 (5 bases). CDR1 is SGHAT, CDR2 FQNNGV, per germline. This CDR3 comprises 13 residues. V gave up 5 bases and J gave up 1 base, with 8 bases separating them. CDR3 residues: CASSEQGNTEAFF. In DNA form, the CDR3 reads TGTGCCAGCAGCGAGCAGGGGAACACTGAAGCTTTCTTT.

This clone was found a few times. The chain employs TRBV28 and TRBJ1-1; no definite D call. The V end was cut by 6 bases, the J end by 4 bases, with 12 bases between. This CDR3 region has 13 residues. Germline loops: CDR1 MDHEN, CDR2 SYDVKM. The CDR3 DNA reads TGTGCCAGCAGCCCACCCTATTCCACTGAAGCTTTCTTT. This encodes CASSPPYSTEAFF.

There are a few counts of this clone. The CDR3: CASSIAGRTYEQYF. The CDR3 DNA reads TGTGCCAGTAGTATAGCAGGCAGGACCTACGAGCAGTACTTC. J is TRBJ2-7 and V is TRBV19; D is unresolved. The CDR3 consists of 14 residues. Germline V lookup: CDR1 LNHDA, CDR2 SQIVND (reference sequence). Trimming took 1 base from V and 2 from J, leaving 9 bases between them.

This clone turned up a few times. The chain carries TRBV28 and TRBJ2-1, with 12 bases fitting TRBD2. Germline-derived CDR1 and CDR2 are MDHEN and SYDVKM. The CDR3 consists of 14 residues. V gave up 7 bases and J gave up 8 bases; unmatched junction bases: 6. The CDR3 DNA reads as TGTGCCAGCACCCCGCGACTAGCGGGAGATGAGCAGTTCTTC. Translated, it gives CASTPRLAGDEQFF. Full variable domain (rest looked up from reference TRBV28 and TRBJ2-1): DVKVTQSSRYLVKRTGEKVFLECVQDMDHENMFWYRQDPGLGLRLIYFSYDVKMKEKGDIPEGYSVSREKKERFSLILESASTNQTSMYLCASTPRLAGDEQFFGPGTRLTVL.

The chain carries TRBV27 and TRBJ2-6, with TRBD2 as a possible D gene (6 bases). The V gene lost 3 bases and the J gene lost 0 bases, with 12 bases spanning the gap. This CDR3 spans 17 amino acids. In germline, CDR1 is MNHEY, CDR2 SMNVEV (reference sequence). CDR3 region: CASSFTSRRSGANVLTF. The CDR3, as DNA: TGTGCCAGCAGTTTCACTAGCCGACGCTCTGGGGCCAACGTCCTGACTTTC.

The chain is built from TRBV5-1 and TRBJ2-5; D gene unclear. Trimming shortened V by 5 bases and J by 0 bases, and 11 bases separated the two germline ends. Germline V CDR1 and CDR2: SGHRS, YFSETQ. The CDR3 spans 14 residues. The CDR3 DNA reads as TGCGCCAGCAGGACACCAGAGTACCAAGAGACCCAGTACTTC. Translated: CASRTPEYQETQYF. The full variable domain, with the rest looked up from reference TRBV5-1 and TRBJ2-5, is KAGVTQTPRYLIKTRGQQVTLSCSPISGHRSVSWYQQTPGQGLQFLFEYFSETQRNKGNFPGRFSGRQFSNSRSEMNVSTLELGDSALYLCASRTPEYQETQYFGPGTRLLVL.

This chain uses TRBV7-3 with TRBJ1-2; possibly TRBD1 for D (5 bases). The CDR3 length is 14 residues. The V end was cut by 6 bases, the J end by 8 bases, with 19 bases between. The germline V gene has CDR1 SGHTA and CDR2 FQGTGA. The CDR3: CASRTDGVTRGYTF. The CDR3 DNA is TGTGCCAGCAGGACAGATGGGGTGACAAGGGGCTACACCTTC.

This rearrangement joins TRBV29-1 to TRBJ2-5, with 8 bases identical to TRBD2. V shed 2 bases and J 4 bases; nucleotides not matched to a gene: 3. The germline gives CDR1 SQVTM, CDR2 ANQGSEA. The CDR3 sequence is 13 residues long. The CDR3 sequence: CSVELLAGETQYF. DNA of the CDR3: TGCAGCGTTGAATTGCTAGCGGGAGAGACCCAGTACTTC.

V gene TRBV7-3 combines with J gene TRBJ2-1; possible D gene TRBD2, 5 bases. This CDR3 spans 17 amino acids. CDR1 SGHTA and CDR2 FQGTGA come from the germline V gene. V was cut by 5 bases and J by 0 bases, with 17 bases left in between. This chain's CDR3 is CASSPTDWASSYNEQFF. CDR3 DNA: TGTGCCAGCAGCCCTACGGACTGGGCCAGCTCCTACAATGAGCAGTTCTTC. The full variable domain, in which reference TRBV7-3 and TRBJ2-1 provide the parts outside the CDR3, is GAGVSQTPSNKVTEKGKYVELRCDPISGHTALYWYRQSLGQGPEFLIYFQGTGAADDSGLPNDRFFAVRPEGSVSTLKIQRTERGDSAVYLCASSPTDWASSYNEQFFGPGTRLTVL.

This clone was detected only a few times. The CDR3 region is CASSPGAGRSLETQYF. The DNA of the CDR3 is TGTGCCAGCAGTCCCGGGGCGGGAAGGAGTTTAGAGACCCAGTACTTC. The chain employs TRBV6-6 and TRBJ2-5; maybe TRBD2 (6 bases). Germline CDR1 reads MNHNY; CDR2 reads SVGAGI (reference sequence). The CDR3 consists of 16 residues. V was pared by 5 bases and J by 4 bases, with 20 bases between.

This clone has just a few counts. The J gene is TRBJ2-5, the V gene TRBV10-3; tentative D call: TRBD2 (6 bases). CDR1 is ENHRY and CDR2 is SYGVKD in the germline V gene. The CDR3 is made up of 14 amino acids. The ends were cut back, 6 bases at V and 2 bases at J, with 13 bases in the middle. CDR3 coding DNA: TGTGCCATCAGAGGAGGGTTACAACAAGAGACCCAGTACTTC. It encodes CAIRGGLQQETQYF.

The chain couples TRBV19 to TRBJ2-1, with TRBD2 matching over 7 bases. The CDR3 consists of 14 residues. The V segment lost 3 bases and the J segment 8 bases; nucleotides outside the gene matches: 7. Germline V CDR1 and CDR2: LNHDA, SQIVND (reference sequence). As DNA, the CDR3 is TGTGCCAGTAGTATGGGGCGGGAGCGGCATGAGCAGTTCTTC. It codes for CASSMGRERHEQFF.

This clone has just a few counts. The V and J genes are TRBV15 and TRBJ1-3; 7 positions agree with TRBD1. The CDR3 runs 16 residues. Unmatched junction bases numbered 5, after V lost 3 bases and J lost 0 bases. Germline CDR1 reads LNHNV; CDR2 reads YYDKDF (reference sequence). The CDR3 nucleotides are TGTGCCACCAGCAGGGAGGGACAGTACTCTGGAAACACCATATATTTT. Amino acid sequence: CATSREGQYSGNTIYF.

The rearrangement links TRBV9 to TRBJ2-3; possible D gene TRBD1, 6 bases. The CDR3 runs to 17 residues. Trimming cost V 4 bases and J 1 base, with 19 bases left between them. The V gene's germline CDR1 is SGDLS and CDR2 YYNGEE. Written as DNA, the CDR3 is TGTGCCAGCAGCCGCCTACAGGGATCCTACGGCACAGATACGCAGTATTTT. Encoded protein: CASSRLQGSYGTDTQYF.

This clone appeared a single time. The rearrangement uses TRBV18 and TRBJ2-7; unclear D gene. Germline V CDR1 and CDR2: KGHSH, LQKENI. This CDR3 has 13 residues. Trimming shortened V by 3 bases and J by 0 bases, and 6 bases separated the two germline ends. CDR3 in amino acids: CASSPLSSYEQYF. DNA of the CDR3: TGTGCCAGCTCACCGTTGAGCTCCTACGAGCAGTACTTC.

This clone has only a few counts. J is TRBJ2-2 and V is TRBV4-1; D gene ambiguous. V was shortened by 1 base and J by 6 bases, with 9 bases between the two germline ends. The length of the CDR3 is 14 residues. CDR1 and CDR2 (germline): MGHRA, YSYEKL. The CDR3 reads CASSQVFSPGELFF. The CDR3 DNA follows: TGCGCCAGCAGCCAAGTGTTCAGTCCCGGGGAGCTGTTTTTT.

V and J are TRBV4-2 and TRBJ2-1; D may be TRBD2 (5 bases). CDR3 length equals 17 residues. Trimming took off 0 bases at V and 12 bases at J, with 24 bases between the two ends. The germline V gene encodes CDR1 LGHNA and CDR2 YNFKEQ. CDR3 coding DNA: TGTGCCAGCAGCCAAGATATAGGGCGGGCGGTCCCATTCCCGCAGTTCTTC. Protein sequence: CASSQDIGRAVPFPQFF.

This clone turned up a few times. The chain combines TRBV4-2 with TRBJ2-7; 14 bases align to TRBD2. This CDR3 is built from 16 residues. V lost 0 bases and J lost 3; bases outside the gene matches: 1. Germline V gives CDR1 LGHNA, CDR2 YNFKEQ. CDR3 DNA sequence: TGTGCCAGCAGCCAAGAGGGACTAGCGGGGGACTACGAGCAGTACTTC. Translated: CASSQEGLAGDYEQYF.

The chain is built from TRBV14 and TRBJ2-3, with D possibly being TRBD1 (5 bases). CDR1 is SGHDN and CDR2 is FVKESK in the germline V gene. Trimming cost V 4 bases and J 4 bases, with 6 bases left between them. This CDR3 region has 12 residues. CDR3 nucleotide sequence: TGTGCCAGCAGCCGCAGGGCAGATACGCAGTATTTT. Amino acid sequence: CASSRRADTQYF.